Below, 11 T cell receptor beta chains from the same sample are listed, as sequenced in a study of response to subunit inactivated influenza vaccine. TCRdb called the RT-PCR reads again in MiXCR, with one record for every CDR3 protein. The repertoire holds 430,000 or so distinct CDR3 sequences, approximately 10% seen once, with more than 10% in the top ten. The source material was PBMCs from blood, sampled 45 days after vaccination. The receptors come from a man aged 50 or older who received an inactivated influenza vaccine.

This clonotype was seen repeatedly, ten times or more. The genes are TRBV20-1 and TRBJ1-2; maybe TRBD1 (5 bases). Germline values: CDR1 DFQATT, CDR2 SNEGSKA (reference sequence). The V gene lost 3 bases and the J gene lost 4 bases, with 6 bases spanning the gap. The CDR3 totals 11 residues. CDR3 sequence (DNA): TGCAGTGCTAGGGGACCCTATGGCTACACCTTC. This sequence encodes CSARGPYGYTF.

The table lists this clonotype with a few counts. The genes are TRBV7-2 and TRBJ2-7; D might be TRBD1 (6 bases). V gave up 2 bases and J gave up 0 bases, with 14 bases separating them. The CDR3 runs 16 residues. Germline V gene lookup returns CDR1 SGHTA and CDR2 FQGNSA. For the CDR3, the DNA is TGTGCCAGCAGCTTATCCCCAGGGGATGGCTCCTACGAGCAGTACTTC. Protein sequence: CASSLSPGDGSYEQYF.

CDR3 residues: CSARIAGGSYNEQFF. The CDR3 coding sequence is TGCAGTGCTAGGATAGCGGGGGGCTCCTACAATGAGCAGTTCTTC. The chain is built from TRBV20-1 and TRBJ2-1; 10 nucleotides match TRBD2. This CDR3 has 15 amino acids. Trimming at V came to 3 bases and at J to 0 bases, leaving 2 bases not matched to a gene. Germline V gene data show CDR1 as DFQATT and CDR2 as SNEGSKA (reference sequence).

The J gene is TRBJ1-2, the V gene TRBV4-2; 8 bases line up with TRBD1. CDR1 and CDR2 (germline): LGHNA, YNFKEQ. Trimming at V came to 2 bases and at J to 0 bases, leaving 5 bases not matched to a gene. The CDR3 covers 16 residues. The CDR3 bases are TGTGCCAGCAGCCAAAGGGGGACAGGCTCTAACTATGGCTACACCTTC. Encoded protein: CASSQRGTGSNYGYTF.

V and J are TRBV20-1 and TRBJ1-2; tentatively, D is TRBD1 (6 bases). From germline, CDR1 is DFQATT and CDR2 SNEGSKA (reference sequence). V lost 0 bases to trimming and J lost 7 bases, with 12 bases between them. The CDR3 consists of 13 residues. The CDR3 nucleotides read TGCAGTGCTAGAGACCAGGTGGGGGCTGGCTACACCTTC. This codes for CSARDQVGAGYTF.

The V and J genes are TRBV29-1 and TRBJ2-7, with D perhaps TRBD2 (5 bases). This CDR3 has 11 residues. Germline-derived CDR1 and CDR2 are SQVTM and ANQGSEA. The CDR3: CKAGDSYEQYF. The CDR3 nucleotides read TGCAAAGCCGGGGATTCCTACGAGCAGTACTTC.

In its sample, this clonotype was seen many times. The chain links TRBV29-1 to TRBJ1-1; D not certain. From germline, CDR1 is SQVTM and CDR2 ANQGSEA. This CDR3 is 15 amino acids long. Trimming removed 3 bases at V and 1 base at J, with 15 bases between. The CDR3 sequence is CSVDGAGNKNTEAFF. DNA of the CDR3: TGCAGCGTTGATGGTGCCGGCAATAAGAACACTGAAGCTTTCTTT.

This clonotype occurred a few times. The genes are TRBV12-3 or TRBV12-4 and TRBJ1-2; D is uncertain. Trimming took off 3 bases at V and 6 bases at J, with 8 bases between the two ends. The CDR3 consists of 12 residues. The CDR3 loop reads CASSFEGNGYTF. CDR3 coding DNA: TGTGCCAGCAGTTTTGAGGGAAATGGCTACACCTTC.

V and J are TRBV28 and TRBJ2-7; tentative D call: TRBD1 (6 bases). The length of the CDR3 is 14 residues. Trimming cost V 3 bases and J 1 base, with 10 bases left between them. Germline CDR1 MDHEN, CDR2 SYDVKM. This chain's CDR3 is CASSFRGRSYEQYF. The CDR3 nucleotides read TGTGCCAGCAGTTTCAGGGGCCGTTCCTACGAGCAGTACTTC.

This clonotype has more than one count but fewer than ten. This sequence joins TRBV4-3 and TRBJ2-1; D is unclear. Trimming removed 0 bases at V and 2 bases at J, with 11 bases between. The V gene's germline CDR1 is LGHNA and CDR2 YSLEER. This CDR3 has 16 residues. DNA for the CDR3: TGCGCCAGCAGCCAAGATGACAACTTTGCCTACAATGAGCAGTTCTTC. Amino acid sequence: CASSQDDNFAYNEQFF.

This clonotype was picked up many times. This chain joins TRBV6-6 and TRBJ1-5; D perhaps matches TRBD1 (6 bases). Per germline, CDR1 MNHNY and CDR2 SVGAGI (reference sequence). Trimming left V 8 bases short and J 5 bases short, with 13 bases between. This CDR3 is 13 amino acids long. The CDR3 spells CASGRQAYQPQHF. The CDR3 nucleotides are TGTGCCAGCGGAAGACAGGCTTATCAGCCCCAGCATTTT.